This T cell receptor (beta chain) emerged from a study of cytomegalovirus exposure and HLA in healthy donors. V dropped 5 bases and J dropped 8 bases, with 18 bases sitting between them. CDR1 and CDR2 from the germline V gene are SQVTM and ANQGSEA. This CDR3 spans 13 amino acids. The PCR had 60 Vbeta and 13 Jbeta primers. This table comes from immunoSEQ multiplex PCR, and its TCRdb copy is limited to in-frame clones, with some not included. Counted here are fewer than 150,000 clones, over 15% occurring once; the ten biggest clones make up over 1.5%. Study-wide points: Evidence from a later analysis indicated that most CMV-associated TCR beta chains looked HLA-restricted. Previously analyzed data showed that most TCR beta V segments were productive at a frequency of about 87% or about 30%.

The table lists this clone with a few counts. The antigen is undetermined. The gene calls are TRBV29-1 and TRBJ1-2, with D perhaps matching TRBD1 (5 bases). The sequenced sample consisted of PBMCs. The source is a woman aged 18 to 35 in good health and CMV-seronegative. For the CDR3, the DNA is TGCAGCGTTCTCCTGGGGGGGAACGGCGGCTACACCTTC. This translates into CSVLLGGNGGYTF.